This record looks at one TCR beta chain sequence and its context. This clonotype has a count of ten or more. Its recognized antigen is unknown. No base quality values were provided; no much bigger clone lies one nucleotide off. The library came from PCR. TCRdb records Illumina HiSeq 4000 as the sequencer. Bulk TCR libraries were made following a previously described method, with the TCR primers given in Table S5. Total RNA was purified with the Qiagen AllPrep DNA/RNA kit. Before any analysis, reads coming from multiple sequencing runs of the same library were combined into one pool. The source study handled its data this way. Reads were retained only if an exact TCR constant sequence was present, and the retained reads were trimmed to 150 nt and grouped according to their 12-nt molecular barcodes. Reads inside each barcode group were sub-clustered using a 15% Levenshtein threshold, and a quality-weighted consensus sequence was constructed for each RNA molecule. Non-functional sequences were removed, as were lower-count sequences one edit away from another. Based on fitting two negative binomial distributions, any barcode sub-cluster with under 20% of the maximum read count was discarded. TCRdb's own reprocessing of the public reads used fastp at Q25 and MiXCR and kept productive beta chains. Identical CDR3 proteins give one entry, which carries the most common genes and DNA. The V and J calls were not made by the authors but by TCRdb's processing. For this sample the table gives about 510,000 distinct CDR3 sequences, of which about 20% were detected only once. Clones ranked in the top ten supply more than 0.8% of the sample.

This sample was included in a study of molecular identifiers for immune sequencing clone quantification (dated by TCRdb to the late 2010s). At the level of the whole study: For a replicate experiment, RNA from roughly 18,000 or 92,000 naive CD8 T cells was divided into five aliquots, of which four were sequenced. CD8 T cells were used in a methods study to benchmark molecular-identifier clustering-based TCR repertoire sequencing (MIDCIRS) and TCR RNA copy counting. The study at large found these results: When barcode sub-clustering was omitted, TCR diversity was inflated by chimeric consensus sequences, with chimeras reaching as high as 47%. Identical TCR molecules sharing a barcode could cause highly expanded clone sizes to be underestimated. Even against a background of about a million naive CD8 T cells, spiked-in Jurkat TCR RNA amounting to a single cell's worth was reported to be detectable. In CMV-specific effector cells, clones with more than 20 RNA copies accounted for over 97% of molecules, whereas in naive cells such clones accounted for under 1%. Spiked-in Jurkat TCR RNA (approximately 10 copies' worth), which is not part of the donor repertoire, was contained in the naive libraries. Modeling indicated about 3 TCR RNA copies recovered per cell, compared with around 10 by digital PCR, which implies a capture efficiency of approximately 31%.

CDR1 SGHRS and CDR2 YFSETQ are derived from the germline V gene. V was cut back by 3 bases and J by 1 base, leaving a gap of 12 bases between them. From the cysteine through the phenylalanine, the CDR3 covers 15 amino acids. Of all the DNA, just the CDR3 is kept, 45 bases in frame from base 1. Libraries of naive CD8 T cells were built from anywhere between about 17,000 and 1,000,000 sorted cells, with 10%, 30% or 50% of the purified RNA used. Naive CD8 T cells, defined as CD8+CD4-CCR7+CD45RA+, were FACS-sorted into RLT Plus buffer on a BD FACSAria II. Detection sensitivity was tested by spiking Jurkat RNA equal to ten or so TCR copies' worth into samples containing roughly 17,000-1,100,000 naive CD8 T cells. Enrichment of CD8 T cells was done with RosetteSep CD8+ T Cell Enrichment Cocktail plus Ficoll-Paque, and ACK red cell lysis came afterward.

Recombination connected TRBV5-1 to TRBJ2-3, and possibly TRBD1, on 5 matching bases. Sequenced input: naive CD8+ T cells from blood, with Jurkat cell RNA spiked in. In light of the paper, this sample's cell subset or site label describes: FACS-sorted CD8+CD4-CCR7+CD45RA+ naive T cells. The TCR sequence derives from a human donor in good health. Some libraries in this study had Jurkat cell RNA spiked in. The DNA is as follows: TGCGCCAGCAGCTCTCCCAAACAGGGCACAGATACGCAGTATTTT. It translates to CASSSPKQGTDTQYF.